The 30 T cell receptor beta chains listed next were all sequenced from one sample in a study of CD8 T cells in ankylosing spondylitis. TCRdb called the 5' RACE reads again in MiXCR, with one record for every CDR3 protein. The profile covers roughly 250,000 distinct CDR3 sequences, with under 12% appearing a single time and 2.6% taken by the ten largest. The specimen was blood, either unsorted or a sorted T cell fraction (not recorded which). All receptors come from a male donor with ankylosing spondylitis or in good health (not recorded which).

This clonotype occurred a few times. The V gene is TRBV15, the J gene TRBJ2-1; the D call may be TRBD1 or TRBD2 (5 bases each). The CDR3 contains 16 residues. V was shortened by 0 bases and J by 10 bases, with 19 bases between the two germline ends. Per the germline V gene, CDR1 is LNHNV and CDR2 is YYDKDF (reference sequence). CDR3 loop: CATSRDVTGLLKEQFF. The CDR3 DNA is TGTGCCACCAGCAGAGATGTAACGGGGCTCTTAAAGGAGCAGTTCTTC.

The table lists this clonotype with many counts. CDR3 in amino acids: CASSHGRGDYEQYF. CDR3 nucleotide sequence: TGTGCCAGCAGCCATGGACGGGGGGACTACGAGCAGTACTTC. This sequence joins TRBV4-2 and TRBJ2-7; TRBD2 matches 7 bases. V was pared by 3 bases and J by 3 bases, with 5 bases of the junction left unmatched. Germline V gene data show CDR1 as LGHNA and CDR2 as YNFKEQ. The CDR3 totals 14 residues.

The table lists this clonotype with many counts. J is TRBJ2-1 and V is TRBV6-2 or TRBV6-3; TRBD2 matches 10 bases. V lost 6 bases and J lost 7; bases outside the gene matches: 9. This CDR3 has 15 residues. Germline assignment: CDR1 MNHEY and CDR2 SVGEGT. The CDR3: CASRLSGRKANEQFF. CDR3 coding DNA: TGTGCCAGCAGACTTAGCGGGAGGAAGGCGAATGAGCAGTTCTTC.

There are many counts of this clonotype. This chain joins TRBV21-1 and TRBJ2-2; the table's D call TRBD2 went unverified against the DNA. TRBV21-1 is marked as a pseudogene. The CDR3 has 19 amino acids. This chain's CDR3 is CASSSRRTSGGTNTGELFF. In DNA form, the CDR3 reads TGTGCCAGCAGCTCTCGACGGACTAGCGGGGGGACAAACACCGGGGAGCTGTTTTTT.

This clonotype was picked up many times. The J gene is TRBJ2-5, the V gene TRBV7-9, with D possibly TRBD1 on 5 matching bases. V was shortened by 2 bases and J by 2 bases, with 12 bases between the two germline ends. The V gene's germline CDR1 is SEHNR and CDR2 FQNEAQ (reference sequence). This CDR3 has 15 residues. For the CDR3, the DNA is TGTGCCAGCAGCTTATCGAGGCAGGGACAAGAGACCCAGTACTTC. Translation: CASSLSRQGQETQYF.

This clonotype was counted many times. V and J are TRBV5-5 and TRBJ1-3; unclear D gene. The CDR3 is made up of 16 amino acids. Germline-derived CDR1 and CDR2 are SGHKS and YYEKEE (reference sequence). V was trimmed by 0 bases and J by 0 bases, leaving 10 bases between them. The CDR3, as DNA: TGTGCCAGCAGCTTGGCCGGATTAAACTCTGGAAACACCATATATTTT. Protein sequence: CASSLAGLNSGNTIYF.

This clonotype has more than one count but fewer than ten. J is TRBJ2-5 and V is TRBV5-1; weak D call: TRBD2 (5 bases). V was pared by 0 bases and J by 5 bases, with 11 bases between. CDR3 length: 14 amino acids. Germline-derived CDR1 and CDR2 are SGHRS and YFSETQ. CDR3 coding DNA: TGCGCCAGCAGCTTGGAGGGCGGGTCTGAGACCCAGTACTTC. Translation gives CASSLEGGSETQYF.

This clonotype was recorded only once. This may stem from a read error, because a much larger clone lies one nucleotide away. The chain employs TRBV12-3 or TRBV12-4 and TRBJ1-1; D is perhaps TRBD1 (6 bases). The CDR3 runs to 11 residues. CDR3 sequence: CVSRGFTEAFF. CDR3 nucleotides: TGTGTCAGCAGGGGTTTCACTGAAGCTTTCTTT.

The gene calls are TRBV2 and TRBJ2-7, with TRBD1 matching 7 bases. Trimming took 2 bases from V and 2 from J; bases not matched to a gene: 0. The germline gives CDR1 SNHLY, CDR2 FYNNEI. The CDR3 is 13 amino acids. Here the CDR3 DNA reads TGTGCCAGCAGTGAAAGGGGGCCCTACGAGCAGTACTTC. Translating gives CASSERGPYEQYF.

This clonotype was seen at least ten times. The chain recombines TRBV12-3 or TRBV12-4 with TRBJ2-7, with 7 bases that match TRBD2. CDR3 length: 14 residues. V dropped 8 bases and J dropped 2; count of bases not matched to a gene: 9. CDR3 in DNA: TGTGCCAGCGTAAGAACTAGCGTGCCCTACGAGCAGTACTTC. Its protein is CASVRTSVPYEQYF.

The chain employs TRBV27 and TRBJ2-7, with D possibly being TRBD1 (6 bases). The V end lost 3 bases, the J end lost 2 bases, and 14 bases lay between the germline ends. CDR3 length: 15 residues. The germline V gene has CDR1 MNHEY and CDR2 SMNVEV (reference sequence). The CDR3 protein is CASSLPDRYPYEQYF. The CDR3 DNA reads TGTGCCAGCAGTTTGCCCGACAGGTACCCCTACGAGCAGTACTTC.

This clonotype has at least ten counts. The rearrangement joins TRBV4-1 to TRBJ2-1; 11 bases align to TRBD2. V was clipped by 3 bases and J by 4 bases; unmatched bases: 8. CDR1 and CDR2 (germline): MGHRA, YSYEKL. The CDR3 length is 17 residues. The CDR3 DNA reads TGCGCCAGCAGCCAGATCATAGGACTAGCGGGTTACAATGAGCAGTTCTTC. Translating it yields CASSQIIGLAGYNEQFF.

This clonotype appeared many times. The rearrangement uses TRBV9 and TRBJ2-7; the match to TRBD2 covers 7 bases. Germline CDR1 SGDLS, CDR2 YYNGEE. This CDR3 region has 15 residues. V lost 0 bases, J lost 3 bases, and 6 bases stayed unmatched. Here the CDR3 DNA reads TGTGCCAGCAGCGTAGAGGGGTCGGGAGGCTACGAGCAGTACTTC. It translates to CASSVEGSGGYEQYF.

This clonotype was observed many times. The rearrangement joins TRBV13 to TRBJ2-7; TRBD1 agrees at 11 bases. CDR3 size: 16 residues. Germline CDR1 reads PRHDT; CDR2 reads FYEKMQ (reference sequence). The trim removed 1 base at V and 7 bases at J, leaving 9 bases unmatched. CDR3 sequence: CASSLEAGQGAGEQYF. The DNA of the CDR3 is TGTGCCAGCAGCTTAGAGGCCGGACAGGGGGCGGGTGAGCAGTACTTC. Using reference TRBV13 and TRBJ2-7 for the parts outside the CDR3, the full variable domain is AAGVIQSPRHLIKEKRETATLKCYPIPRHDTVYWYQQGPGQDPQFLISFYEKMQSDKGSIPDRFSAQQFSDYHSELNMSSLELGDSALYFCASSLEAGQGAGEQYFGPGTRLTVT.

This clonotype was observed at least ten times. The CDR3 coding sequence is TGTGCCAGCAGTTACTCGCCATTCCATCAAAGCGGGAGGGCGGGAGATACGCAGTATTTT. It specifies CASSYSPFHQSGRAGDTQYF. The V gene is TRBV6-2 or TRBV6-3, the J gene TRBJ2-3, with 10 bases identical to TRBD2. The CDR3 covers 20 residues. Unmatched junction bases numbered 17, after V lost 0 bases and J lost 5 bases. Germline V gene data show CDR1 as MNHEY and CDR2 as SVGEGT.

This clonotype was detected many times. The V gene is TRBV3-1, the J gene TRBJ2-5, with 8 bases fitting TRBD1. In germline, CDR1 is LGHDT, CDR2 YNNKEL (reference sequence). The CDR3 contains 17 residues. Germline trimming cut 0 bases from V and 3 bases from J; bases unmatched to any gene: 9. The CDR3: CASSQDPPRGRKETQYF. As DNA, the CDR3 is TGTGCCAGCAGCCAAGACCCTCCCAGGGGGCGAAAAGAGACCCAGTACTTC.

This clonotype was picked up a small number of times. The rearrangement links TRBV7-9 to TRBJ2-7; 10 bases agree with TRBD2. Losses at the gene ends were 5 bases for V and 4 bases for J; bases not matched to a gene: 8. Germline V gene sequence: CDR1 SEHNR, CDR2 FQNEAQ (reference sequence). The CDR3 is made up of 15 amino acids. The CDR3 spells CASSAQTSGMYEQYF. CDR3 DNA: TGTGCCAGCAGCGCCCAAACTAGCGGGATGTACGAGCAGTACTTC.

This clonotype was seen ten or more times. This chain joins TRBV20-1 and TRBJ2-1, with unresolved D. Germline lookup yields CDR1 DFQATT and CDR2 SNEGSKA (reference sequence). The V and J ends lost 6 bases and 10 bases respectively, with 10 bases between them. CDR3 length: 10 amino acids. CDR3 sequence (DNA): TGCAGTGCAGAGGTAGGGGAGCAGTTCTTC. As protein: CSAEVGEQFF.

The V call is TRBV6-1, the J call TRBJ1-2, with D perhaps matching TRBD1 (5 bases). Germline-derived CDR1 and CDR2 are MNHNS and SASEGT. V lost 2 bases to trimming and J lost 6 bases, with 10 bases between them. CDR3 length equals 13 residues. The CDR3 DNA reads TGTGCCAGCAGTGAATATTTGGACAATGGCTACACCTTC. Amino acids: CASSEYLDNGYTF.

This clonotype showed up many times. The chain joins TRBV4-2 to TRBJ2-1; 9 bases agree with TRBD2. Germline trimming cut 4 bases from V and 1 base from J; bases unmatched to any gene: 11. CDR1 is LGHNA and CDR2 is YNFKEQ in the germline V gene. The CDR3 contains 18 residues. The CDR3, as DNA: TGTGCCAGCAGCCCGCCGGTGGGTAGCGGGAGATCCTACAATGAGCAGTTCTTC. Its translation is CASSPPVGSGRSYNEQFF.

Many counts were recorded for this clonotype. V is TRBV12-3 or TRBV12-4 and J is TRBJ2-2; no clear D gene. V dropped 7 bases and J dropped 0 bases, with 21 bases sitting between them. This CDR3 comprises 18 residues. CDR3 residues: CASTQRHTKTPNTGELFF. The CDR3 DNA reads as TGTGCCAGCACCCAAAGGCACACCAAAACTCCGAACACCGGGGAGCTGTTTTTT.

This clonotype was observed at least ten times. The V call is TRBV7-2, the J call TRBJ2-1, with 11 positions matching TRBD2. Per germline, CDR1 SGHTA and CDR2 FQGNSA. This CDR3 has 16 amino acids. With V trimmed by 5 bases and J by 8 bases, 11 bases remained unmatched. The DNA for the CDR3 is TGTGCCAGCAGCCCGATGGGCCTAGCGGGAGGTCATGAGCAGTTCTTC. It encodes CASSPMGLAGGHEQFF.

This clonotype appeared many times. Mismatch with germline at one junction end may stem from a read error. This chain joins TRBV6-1 and TRBJ2-2, with TRBD2 as a possible D gene (6 bases). CDR1 MNHNS and CDR2 SASEGT come from the germline V gene. This CDR3 spans 10 amino acids. CDR3 sequence (DNA): TGTGCCAGCAGCTTGGGGGGGCTGTTTTTT. This codes for CASSLGGLFF.

This clonotype was counted ten times or more. The chain recombines TRBV5-1 with TRBJ2-3; D not resolved. From germline, CDR1 is SGHRS and CDR2 YFSETQ. Trimming removed 0 bases at V and 2 bases at J, with 4 bases between. The CDR3 sequence is 13 residues long. The CDR3 nucleotides read TGCGCCAGCAGCTTGGCCCCCACAGATACGCAGTATTTT. As protein: CASSLAPTDTQYF. The full variable domain, rest sourced from reference TRBV5-1 and TRBJ2-3, is KAGVTQTPRYLIKTRGQQVTLSCSPISGHRSVSWYQQTPGQGLQFLFEYFSETQRNKGNFPGRFSGRQFSNSRSEMNVSTLELGDSALYLCASSLAPTDTQYFGPGTRLTVL.

This clonotype occurred many times. V and J are TRBV4-1 and TRBJ1-1; 8 nucleotides align to TRBD1. The junction had 8 bases not matched to a gene; V was cut back by 1 base and J by 4 bases. From germline, CDR1 is MGHRA and CDR2 YSYEKL. This CDR3 spans 16 amino acids. CDR3 sequence (DNA): TGCGCCAGCAGCCAAGTCGGACAGGGTGGGACCACTGAAGCTTTCTTT. Its protein is CASSQVGQGGTTEAFF.

This clonotype was seen many times. The gene calls are TRBV7-9 and TRBJ1-6, with D uncertain. The germline gives CDR1 SEHNR, CDR2 FQNEAQ (reference sequence). V was pared by 7 bases and J by 7 bases, with 17 bases between. CDR3 length equals 15 residues. This chain's CDR3 is CASTLGRGQNSPLHF. The CDR3 coding sequence is TGTGCCAGCACCCTCGGAAGAGGCCAGAATTCACCCCTCCACTTT.

The table lists this clonotype with many counts. CDR3 nucleotide sequence: TGTGCCATCAAAAGCGACAGGAACAATCAGCCCCAGCATTTT. Encoded protein: CAIKSDRNNQPQHF. The chain joins TRBV10-3 to TRBJ1-5, with TRBD1 as a possible D gene (6 bases). Trimming took 7 bases from V and 3 from J, leaving 13 bases between them. CDR1 is ENHRY, CDR2 SYGVKD, per germline. The CDR3 is made up of 14 amino acids.

This chain links TRBV7-2 with TRBJ2-1, with 12 nucleotides matching TRBD2. CDR1 is SGHTA and CDR2 is FQGNSA in the germline V gene. The CDR3 extends over 15 amino acids. After removal of 4 bases from V and 4 bases from J, the junction contained 2 bases not matched to a gene. The CDR3 loop is CASSSGLAGYNEQFF. CDR3 DNA sequence: TGTGCCAGCAGCTCCGGACTAGCGGGGTACAATGAGCAGTTCTTC. Full variable domain (rest looked up from reference TRBV7-2 and TRBJ2-1): GAGVSQSPSNKVTEKGKDVELRCDPISGHTALYWYRQSLGQGLEFLIYFQGNSAPDKSGLPSDRFSAERTGGSVSTLTIQRTQQEDSAVYLCASSSGLAGYNEQFFGPGTRLTVL.

The rearrangement uses TRBV7-2 and TRBJ1-2; perhaps TRBD1 as D (5 bases). The CDR3 runs 14 residues. Deletions cut 2 bases from V and 5 bases from J, with 12 bases between. From germline, CDR1 is SGHTA and CDR2 FQGNSA. In nucleotides, the CDR3 is TGTGCCAGCAGCTTATTGCAGGCAGGGTATGGCTACACCTTC. Translated, it gives CASSLLQAGYGYTF.

In its sample, this clonotype was seen many times. The chain links TRBV12-3 or TRBV12-4 to TRBJ2-7, with TRBD2 identical over 8 bases. This CDR3 has 14 residues. J lost 5 bases, V lost 5 bases, and 8 bases had no gene match. CDR3: CASSVRGGRDEQYF. The CDR3 nucleotides are TGTGCCAGCAGTGTCCGCGGGGGGCGGGACGAGCAGTACTTC.